The T cell receptor (beta chain) under discussion was sequenced for a study of T cell clonotyping in hematopoietic cell transplantation. Looking at the study overall: Recipients were bled about 28 days pretransplant and at posttransplant days 30, 100, 180.

As regards this clone: Its antigen remains unknown.

Study-level results: At the given depth, recipient repertoires were over 95% de novo clonotypes. Graft donor and pretransplant recipient Inverse Simpson Index values predicted broader posttransplant TCR diversity. After transplant, recipient diversity fell while pathologically expanded clonotypes grew through day 180.

The CDR3 totals 16 residues. Losses at the gene ends were 1 base for V and 8 bases for J; bases not matched to a gene: 9. The germline CDR1 and CDR2 sequences are SGHTS and YDEGEE. The repertoire was sequenced with immunoSEQ multiplex PCR; TCRdb's copy has only in-frame clones and lacks some. The sample holds around 8,400 clones, around nine tenths seen once. The sample here was peripheral blood mononuclear cells, taken at the time of graft-versus-host disease after allogeneic stem cell transplant. The sequence was obtained from a male patient aged 55-69 years who had an allogeneic stem cell transplant from a related donor, so the T cells may come from the graft donor. Some clones in this sample may be carry-over from other donors' samples. The chain has TRBV5-8 and TRBJ1-4; 9 bases map to TRBD1. Here the CDR3 reads CASSLKFGTGSEKLFF. The CDR3 DNA follows: TGTGCCAGCAGCTTGAAGTTTGGGACAGGGAGCGAAAAACTGTTTTTT.